The 25 T cell receptor beta chains below come from one sample, sequenced in a study of T-cell reconstitution after alpha-beta-depleted transplantation in children. Preparation of the TCRbeta library was carried out with unique molecular identifiers. One entry per CDR3 protein results from TCRdb running MiXCR on the PCR reads. The sample contains 350,000 to 450,000 distinct CDR3 sequences, about 14% of which appear only once. The sample was PBMCs, taken from the stem cell graft. These receptors originate from a human donor who donated a stem cell graft to a child with Fanconi anemia.

V and J are TRBV28 and TRBJ1-2; D is undetermined. The CDR3 length is 12 residues. Trimming left V 6 bases short and J 2 bases short, with 7 bases between. Germline values: CDR1 MDHEN, CDR2 SYDVKM. The CDR3 DNA sequence: TGTGCCAGCAGCCACGGGAACTATGGCTACACCTTC. This encodes CASSHGNYGYTF.

This clonotype was detected ten times or more. The chain combines TRBV6-2 or TRBV6-3 with TRBJ2-7; perhaps TRBD1 as D (6 bases). The CDR3 extends over 14 amino acids. From germline, CDR1 is MNHEY and CDR2 SVGEGT. Deletions cut 4 bases from V and 6 bases from J, with 16 bases between. CDR3 coding DNA: TGTGCCAGCAGTTTGATAAACAGGGAACGCGAGCAGTACTTC. It yields the protein CASSLINREREQYF.

There are many counts of this clonotype. V and J are TRBV12-3 or TRBV12-4 and TRBJ2-7; perhaps TRBD1 as D (6 bases). V lost 6 bases to trimming and J lost 4 bases, with 19 bases between them. The CDR3 loop spans 15 amino acids. CDR3 residues: CASRFTGTPSYEQYF. In DNA, the CDR3 is TGTGCCAGCAGGTTTACAGGGACCCCTTCGTACGAGCAGTACTTC.

This clonotype showed up many times. This chain uses TRBV10-2 with TRBJ2-1; either TRBD1 or TRBD2 may supply D (5 bases each). The ends were cut back, 3 bases at V and 0 bases at J, with 12 bases in the middle. This CDR3 region has 16 residues. The germline V gene encodes CDR1 WSHSY and CDR2 SAAADI. The CDR3 sequence: CASSEGTHSSYNEQFF. The CDR3 coding sequence is TGCGCCAGCAGTGAAGGGACCCACAGCTCCTACAATGAGCAGTTCTTC.

This clonotype was counted many times. The chain links TRBV5-1 to TRBJ2-2, with 7 bases that match TRBD2. Germline V gene sequence: CDR1 SGHRS, CDR2 YFSETQ. CDR3 length: 14 amino acids. With V trimmed by 4 bases and J by 1 base, 1 base remained unmatched. CDR3 DNA sequence: TGCGCCAGCAGCCCGGGGGGGAACACCGGGGAGCTGTTTTTT. Amino acids: CASSPGGNTGELFF.

The rearrangement uses TRBV11-2 and TRBJ2-1; tentative D call: TRBD1 (5 bases). CDR3 size: 15 residues. The germline gives CDR1 SGHAT, CDR2 FQNNGV. The ends were cut back, 2 bases at V and 7 bases at J, with 15 bases in the middle. CDR3 region: CASSLNGADQNEQFF. DNA of the CDR3: TGTGCCAGCAGCTTAAATGGGGCAGACCAGAATGAGCAGTTCTTC.

This clonotype turned up a few times. The rearrangement joins TRBV7-9 to TRBJ2-5; 7 nucleotides line up with TRBD1. The germline gives CDR1 SEHNR, CDR2 FQNEAQ (reference sequence). The length of the CDR3 is 13 residues. V lost 8 bases and J lost 5; bases outside the gene matches: 8. CDR3 in DNA: TGTGCCAGCCGGGGACAGTCTCGGGAGACCCAGTACTTC. Its translation is CASRGQSRETQYF.

This clonotype was recorded a few times. This sequence joins TRBV4-3 and TRBJ1-1, with D perhaps TRBD1 (5 bases). This CDR3 is 17 amino acids long. V was shortened by 1 base and J by 2 bases, with 17 bases between the two germline ends. Germline assignment: CDR1 LGHNA and CDR2 YSLEER. As DNA, the CDR3 is TGCGCCAGCAGCCAAGGGGCGCTCCGGGGCCGAAACACTGAAGCTTTCTTT. This codes for CASSQGALRGRNTEAFF.

The V gene is TRBV11-3, the J gene TRBJ1-1, with D uncertain. V was trimmed by 5 bases and J by 0 bases, leaving 7 bases between them. The CDR3 length is 13 residues. In germline, CDR1 is SGHNT, CDR2 YENEEA. This chain's CDR3 is CASSAFMNTEAFF. The DNA of the CDR3 is TGTGCCAGCAGCGCATTTATGAACACTGAAGCTTTCTTT.

This clonotype has a handful of counts. The rearrangement joins TRBV6-2 or TRBV6-3 to TRBJ2-5, with 7 bases identical to TRBD2. V was pared by 2 bases and J by 3 bases, with 9 bases of the junction left unmatched. The germline V gene encodes CDR1 MNHEY and CDR2 SVGEGT. This CDR3 is built from 16 residues. CDR3 in DNA: TGTGCCAGCAGTTACGCAGTCGGGACTACAAAAGAGACCCAGTACTTC. It is translated as CASSYAVGTTKETQYF.

The chain joins TRBV12-3 or TRBV12-4 to TRBJ2-7, with D possibly TRBD2 on 5 matching bases. The CDR3 extends over 13 amino acids. Trimming pared 4 bases from V and 4 bases from J, leaving 11 bases between. CDR3 bases: TGTGCCAGCAGTTCCCGGGAAAGATACGAGCAGTACTTC. Protein sequence: CASSSRERYEQYF.

This clonotype was picked up many times. This chain links TRBV12-3 or TRBV12-4 with TRBJ2-5; TRBD1 matches at 8 bases. The trim removed 6 bases at V and 5 bases at J, leaving 14 bases unmatched. This CDR3 spans 16 amino acids. The CDR3 region is CASSYQGARFPETQYF. CDR3 DNA sequence: TGTGCCAGCAGCTACCAGGGGGCGCGATTTCCGGAGACCCAGTACTTC.

This clonotype has at least ten counts. In nucleotides, the CDR3 is TGTGCCAGCAGCCCCGGGGGGGCTAGCACCGGGGAGCTGTTTTTT. It is translated as CASSPGGASTGELFF. The V gene is TRBV7-3, the J gene TRBJ2-2; 8 positions match TRBD2. The junction had 6 bases not matched to a gene; V was cut back by 5 bases and J by 4 bases. The germline gives CDR1 SGHTA, CDR2 FQGTGA. The CDR3 has 15 amino acids.

V is TRBV15 and J is TRBJ2-5; tentatively, D is TRBD2 (6 bases). CDR1 is LNHNV, CDR2 YYDKDF, per germline (reference sequence). The CDR3 covers 14 residues. The V end was cut by 0 bases, the J end by 9 bases, with 14 bases between. This CDR3 is CATSRDIIGGAQYF. CDR3 bases: TGTGCCACCAGCAGAGACATCATTGGAGGGGCCCAGTACTTC. Complete variable domain (other parts from reference TRBV15 and TRBJ2-5): DAMVIQNPRYQVTQFGKPVTLSCSQTLNHNVMYWYQQKSSQAPKLLFHYYDKDFNNEADTPDNFQSRRPNTSFCFLDIRSPGLGDTAMYLCATSRDIIGGAQYFGPGTRLLVL.

The chain employs TRBV5-1 and TRBJ2-7; D unclear. Trimming took off 4 bases at V and 1 base at J, with 12 bases between the two ends. Germline values: CDR1 SGHRS, CDR2 YFSETQ. The CDR3 runs to 14 residues. The CDR3 reads CASSLGPTSYEQYF. CDR3 in DNA: TGCGCCAGCAGCCTCGGGCCGACTTCCTACGAGCAGTACTTC.

This clonotype turned up a few times. V gene TRBV3-1 combines with J gene TRBJ1-4; perhaps TRBD1 as D (5 bases). V shed 2 bases and J shed 4 bases, with 11 bases lying between them. The CDR3 runs to 15 residues. From germline, CDR1 is LGHDT and CDR2 YNNKEL (reference sequence). CDR3 protein: CASSQPDSFNEKLFF. The CDR3 region has the DNA TGTGCCAGCAGCCAACCCGACAGCTTTAATGAAAAACTGTTTTTT.

This clonotype was found a few times. The chain employs TRBV10-2 and TRBJ1-5, with D perhaps TRBD1 (5 bases). Germline values: CDR1 WSHSY, CDR2 SAAADI. CDR3 length: 14 amino acids. V was clipped by 3 bases and J by 4 bases, with 10 bases between them. The CDR3 is CASSDGALNQPQHF. CDR3 in DNA: TGCGCCAGCAGTGATGGGGCTTTAAATCAGCCCCAGCATTTT.

This clonotype was recorded a few times. V gene TRBV5-6 combines with J gene TRBJ2-1, with D perhaps matching TRBD2 (6 bases). The CDR3 has 14 amino acids. Trimming pared 2 bases from V and 3 bases from J, leaving 9 bases between. The V gene's germline CDR1 is SGHDT and CDR2 YYEEEE. The DNA of the CDR3 is TGTGCCAGCAGCTTCTCGGGACTCTACAATGAGCAGTTCTTC. Its translation is CASSFSGLYNEQFF.

This chain links TRBV27 with TRBJ1-2, with D possibly TRBD1 on 5 matching bases. The V end was cut by 7 bases, the J end by 4 bases, with 19 bases between. Germline V CDR1 and CDR2: MNHEY, SMNVEV (reference sequence). The CDR3 spans 15 residues. CDR3 loop: CASTPKWGSGYGYTF. The CDR3 nucleotides are TGTGCCAGCACCCCTAAGTGGGGCAGCGGCTATGGCTACACCTTC.

V is TRBV5-1 and J is TRBJ2-5; perhaps TRBD1 as D (6 bases). The CDR3 is 15 amino acids. Germline CDR1 is SGHRS and CDR2 is YFSETQ. V shed 0 bases and J shed 4 bases, with 13 bases lying between them. CDR3 protein: CASSLGTGLGETQYF. In nucleotides, the CDR3 is TGCGCCAGCAGCTTGGGAACAGGGCTAGGAGAGACCCAGTACTTC.

Ten or more counts support this clonotype. The chain uses TRBV5-1 and TRBJ2-1, with 13 bases identical to TRBD2. The CDR3 runs to 17 residues. Germline V lookup: CDR1 SGHRS, CDR2 YFSETQ. V gave up 3 bases and J gave up 1 base; unmatched junction bases: 4. The CDR3 DNA is TGCGCCAGCAGCTCTAGGACTAGCGGGGGATCCTACAATGAGCAGTTCTTC. Protein product: CASSSRTSGGSYNEQFF.

This chain connects TRBV7-6 to TRBJ2-7; D unclear. The CDR3 has 11 amino acids. V dropped 2 bases and J dropped 5 bases, with 4 bases sitting between them. Per the germline V gene, CDR1 is SGHVS and CDR2 is FNYEAQ. The DNA for the CDR3 is TGTGCCAGCAGCTTAAACCACGAGCAGTACTTC. This encodes CASSLNHEQYF.

This clonotype has a count of ten or more. CDR3 sequence: CASSSGDLNTEAFF. As DNA, the CDR3 is TGTGCCAGCAGTTCAGGGGATTTGAACACTGAAGCTTTCTTT. This chain joins TRBV28 and TRBJ1-1; tentatively, D is TRBD1 (6 bases). Germline V gives CDR1 MDHEN, CDR2 SYDVKM. The CDR3 loop spans 14 amino acids. V lost 4 bases to trimming and J lost 0 bases, with 9 bases between them.

The chain has TRBV20-1 and TRBJ2-5; D unresolved. Per germline, CDR1 DFQATT and CDR2 SNEGSKA (reference sequence). V was cut by 0 bases and J by 2 bases, with 10 bases left in between. The CDR3 is made up of 14 amino acids. In DNA, the CDR3 is TGCAGTGCTAGAGAGGCAAACCGACAAGAGACCCAGTACTTC. Amino acid sequence: CSAREANRQETQYF.

The chain couples TRBV11-2 to TRBJ1-1, with TRBD1 matching over 8 bases. CDR3 size: 15 residues. Germline values: CDR1 SGHAT, CDR2 FQNNGV. V gave up 3 bases and J gave up 1 base; unmatched junction bases: 4. The CDR3 sequence is CASSFGTGRNTEAFF. As DNA, the CDR3 is TGTGCCAGCAGCTTTGGGACAGGACGGAACACTGAAGCTTTCTTT.